This T cell receptor beta chain was recorded in a study of identical twins (dated by TCRdb to about 2016). Notes on the research overall: To test whether fetal clonotypes persist, the study used deep sequencing on TCR alpha and beta repertoires from monozygotic twins, unrelated adults of various ages, and cord blood. To rule out contamination, the twin experiments were replicated at different times with different library preparation protocols.

The library was prepared using 5' RACE. Sequenced using an Illumina HiSeq 2000. Template switching added a universal primer binding site, and the final cDNA carried a unique molecular identifier that allowed TCR cDNA molecules to be counted accurately. Specific primers in the conserved constant-segment region were used to synthesize first-strand cDNA for TCR alpha and beta chains. To control for contamination, every cDNA library was double barcoded, receiving both a SMART-Mk sample barcode and Illumina barcodes. TruSeq adapter sequences and Illumina sample barcodes were added in two successive PCR steps. The Illumina HiSeq platform was used with custom primers to sequence TCR alpha and beta cDNA libraries. The original methods were these. Raw reads were processed with MiGEC to extract unique molecular identifiers, and MiXCR was used to determine CDR3 positions. Recombination models were inferred per individual with the repgenHMM and IGoR tools using an EM algorithm. Shared clonotypes were analyzed with the tcR package in R, and sharing was normalized by the product of cloneset sizes. To study raw recombination without the effects of thymic and clonal selection, out-of-frame nonproductive sequences were analyzed. The public sequencing data were trimmed at Q25 with fastp and processed into clonotypes with MiXCR by TCRdb, which kept only in-frame beta chains. A single entry per CDR3 protein holds the most common genes and DNA from its merged rows. These V and J calls rely on TCRdb rather than the paper's analysis. The sample table lists under 400,000 distinct CDR3 sequences, approximately 8.7% of them with a count of one. The top ten constitute 8.5% to 10% of the sample.

General study outcomes and caveats: Because the same donors could not be followed over many years, conclusions were based on cross-sectional statistical analysis. The excess sharing between twins in beta out-of-frame sequences was weaker because fewer shared sequences reduced the signal-to-noise ratio. Invariant T cells such as MAIT and iNKT could partly confound zero-insertion analyses, though diverse VJ usage argued against this for most clonotypes. Recombination models systematically underestimated out-of-frame TCR alpha sharing in monozygotic twins but agreed with sharing between unrelated individuals. Compared with coincidental sharing between unrelated individuals, out-of-frame TCR alpha sequences shared between twins had an excess of sequences with low generation probability. Abundant cord blood beta clonotypes carried fewer insertions; young adult naive repertoires showed a weaker similar trend, while memory repertoires showed none.

This clonotype came up many times. Its antigen target is currently unknown. Base qualities were left out, and no much larger clone turns up one base away. V drops 0 bases and J drops 5 bases, leaving 9 bases in between. From its cysteine to its phenylalanine, the CDR3 spans 14 amino acids. Only the CDR3 DNA stays, 42 bases, in frame from base 1. From the germline V gene, CDR1 is SGHRS and CDR2 is YFSETQ. Every donor was a healthy Caucasian. The study also sequenced three unrelated non-twin adults: a male aged 18 to 30, a male aged 50 to 60 and a female aged 50 to 60. Using Miltenyi CD45RO+ enrichment and human naive T-cell isolation kits, memory (CD45RO+) and naive T cells were isolated from PBMC.

Recombination joined TRBV5-1 with TRBJ2-1; no D gene call is confident. The sequencing sample was made of naive T cells sorted from blood. The cell subset or site label for this specimen denotes: cells isolated with a human naive T-cell isolation kit. The sequence was collected from a woman between 50 and 59 years old in good health. The CDR3 region reads CASSLAEWDNEQFF. The DNA is TGCGCCAGCAGCTTGGCGGAGTGGGACAATGAGCAGTTCTTC.